These 32 T cell receptor beta chains were all obtained from the same sample, sequenced in a study of blood T cells in healthy people across ages. Together with a sample-barcoded 5' primer, a J-beta primer mix was included in a second PCR lasting roughly 6 to 12 cycles. In TCRdb, the 5' RACE reads were re-called with MiXCR into one record per CDR3 protein. This sample yields approximately 700,000 distinct CDR3 sequences, of which 32% are seen a single time; less than 20% belongs to the top ten. The sample was blood. The receptors were sampled from a woman of 80 years or more in good health.

Turning to this clonotype: One base away lies a much larger clone, so this may be a sequencing read error. The chain uses TRBV27 and TRBJ1-2; perhaps TRBD1 as D (5 bases). CDR1 and CDR2 from the germline V gene are MNHEY and SMNVEV (reference sequence). The V and J ends lost 3 bases and 7 bases respectively, with 18 bases between them. CDR3 length: 15 amino acids. This chain's CDR3 is CASSLAGRSTVGYTF. DNA of the CDR3: TGTGCCAGCAGTTTGGCGGGACGGAGTACGGTTGGCTACACCTTC.

There are a few counts of this clonotype. The chain links TRBV30 to TRBJ2-6; D is perhaps TRBD2 (6 bases). V dropped 5 bases and J dropped 10 bases, with 12 bases sitting between them. Per germline, CDR1 GTSNPN and CDR2 SVGIG (reference sequence). The CDR3 runs 12 residues. The CDR3 protein is CAWGRRENVLTF. As DNA, the CDR3 is TGTGCCTGGGGGAGGAGGGAAAACGTCCTGACTTTC.

This clonotype was recorded many times. The CDR3 loop reads CASSFRGGNSPLHF. CDR3 nucleotide sequence: TGTGCCAGCAGCTTTAGAGGGGGGAATTCACCCCTCCACTTT. The chain couples TRBV7-2 to TRBJ1-6; D might be TRBD1 (6 bases). This CDR3 has 14 amino acids. V shed 3 bases and J shed 7 bases, with 10 bases lying between them. Germline V gene sequence: CDR1 SGHTA, CDR2 FQGNSA. The complete variable domain, with remaining parts taken from reference TRBV7-2 and TRBJ1-6, reads GAGVSQSPSNKVTEKGKDVELRCDPISGHTALYWYRQSLGQGLEFLIYFQGNSAPDKSGLPSDRFSAERTGGSVSTLTIQRTQQEDSAVYLCASSFRGGNSPLHFGNGTRLTVT.

The chain carries TRBV4-1 and TRBJ1-2; D gene unclear. The CDR3 length is 13 residues. Trimming stripped 4 bases from V and 7 bases from J, with 13 bases between. CDR1 and CDR2 (germline): MGHRA, YSYEKL. DNA for the CDR3: TGCGCCAGCAGCCCAACAGTCGAAGGTGGCTACACCTTC. It codes for CASSPTVEGGYTF.

This clonotype was found many times. This chain uses TRBV3-1 with TRBJ1-2; D perhaps matches TRBD1 (5 bases). V was pared by 10 bases and J by 1 base, with 16 bases between. This CDR3 has 14 amino acids. Per germline, CDR1 LGHDT and CDR2 YNNKEL (reference sequence). In nucleotides, the CDR3 is TGTGCCACTTCCAGGGAGAACATTAACTATGGCTACACCTTC. This sequence encodes CATSRENINYGYTF.

This clonotype was counted at least ten times. V and J are TRBV11-2 and TRBJ1-2; possibly TRBD1 for D (6 bases). The V end lost 5 bases, the J end lost 3 bases, and 22 bases lay between the germline ends. CDR1 is SGHAT and CDR2 is FQNNGV in the germline V gene. The CDR3 contains 17 residues. The CDR3 coding sequence is TGTGCCAGCAGCCAATCCGGGACATCTAAGGGGTACTATGGCTACACCTTC. This encodes CASSQSGTSKGYYGYTF.

This chain links TRBV14 with TRBJ2-2; the D gene is possibly TRBD2 (5 bases). The CDR3 sequence is 15 residues long. Germline V gives CDR1 SGHDN, CDR2 FVKESK. The ends were cut back, 4 bases at V and 4 bases at J, with 13 bases in the middle. This CDR3 reads CASSLRRGATGELFF. CDR3 DNA: TGTGCCAGCAGCCTAAGACGGGGTGCCACCGGGGAGCTGTTTTTT.

A single count supports this clonotype. This clone may be a read error of a much larger clone one base away. The genes are TRBV7-7 and TRBJ2-5; 7 nucleotides align to TRBD2. The CDR3 is 17 residues long. The V and J ends lost 5 bases and 2 bases, in that order; junction bases with no gene match: 14. The germline V gene has CDR1 SSHAT and CDR2 FNYEAQ (reference sequence). The CDR3 spells CASSPSRLVGGQETQYF. The CDR3 coding sequence is TGTGCCAGCAGCCCCAGTCGGCTAGTGGGGGGGCAAGAGACCCAGTACTTC.

Many counts were recorded for this clonotype. The chain recombines TRBV10-3 with TRBJ2-3, with 15 nucleotides matching TRBD2. Trimming cost V 4 bases and J 4 bases; bases outside gene matches: 3. CDR3 length: 16 amino acids. The germline CDR1 and CDR2 sequences are ENHRY and SYGVKD. This CDR3 is CAISGGLAGGPDTQYF. In nucleotides, the CDR3 is TGTGCCATCAGTGGGGGACTAGCGGGGGGACCAGATACGCAGTATTTT.

This clonotype was observed at least ten times. The chain couples TRBV5-1 to TRBJ1-1; possibly TRBD1 for D (6 bases). CDR1 SGHRS and CDR2 YFSETQ come from the germline V gene. The CDR3 runs 15 residues. V shed 4 bases and J shed 1 base, with 14 bases lying between them. The CDR3 coding sequence is TGCGCCAGCAGCCCAATCGCCAGGGGGAACACTGAAGCTTTCTTT. Its protein is CASSPIARGNTEAFF. The full variable domain, with the rest looked up from reference TRBV5-1 and TRBJ1-1, is KAGVTQTPRYLIKTRGQQVTLSCSPISGHRSVSWYQQTPGQGLQFLFEYFSETQRNKGNFPGRFSGRQFSNSRSEMNVSTLELGDSALYLCASSPIARGNTEAFFGQGTRLTVV.

Only a few counts were recorded for this clonotype. The chain is built from TRBV2 and TRBJ1-1; maybe TRBD1 (5 bases). The V end was cut by 6 bases, the J end by 1 base, with 9 bases between. The CDR3 spans 13 residues. CDR1 SNHLY and CDR2 FYNNEI come from the germline V gene. CDR3 DNA: TGTGCCAGCAGGGGCAGGGAGAACACTGAAGCTTTCTTT. It encodes CASRGRENTEAFF.

This rearrangement joins TRBV7-2 to TRBJ1-2; tentatively, D is TRBD1 (6 bases). The V end was cut by 5 bases, the J end by 3 bases, with 28 bases between. The CDR3 totals 19 residues. In germline, CDR1 is SGHTA, CDR2 FQGNSA. CDR3: CASSVVPGTSSIWDYGYTF. CDR3 nucleotide sequence: TGTGCCAGCAGCGTGGTCCCCGGGACATCATCAATCTGGGACTATGGCTACACCTTC.

This clonotype was seen many times. V and J are TRBV5-1 and TRBJ2-7, with D possibly TRBD2 on 6 matching bases. Germline V gives CDR1 SGHRS, CDR2 YFSETQ. The CDR3 runs 14 residues. The germline V and J ends were trimmed by 4 bases and 1 base, with 12 bases remaining between them. The CDR3 sequence is CASSPGRGSYEQYF. DNA of the CDR3: TGCGCCAGCAGCCCTGGTCGGGGGTCCTACGAGCAGTACTTC.

About this clonotype: This could be a read error, since a much larger clone is one nucleotide away. This rearrangement joins TRBV12-3 or TRBV12-4 to TRBJ1-2; D remains ambiguous. CDR3 length: 15 residues. CDR3 in amino acids: CANSGEALLGYGYTF. The CDR3 nucleotides read TGTGCCAACAGTGGGGAGGCACTGCTGGGCTATGGCTACACCTTC.

This clonotype was observed a handful of times. The gene calls are TRBV5-5 and TRBJ1-4; TRBD1 is a possible D gene (5 bases). The CDR3 runs 15 residues. The germline CDR1 and CDR2 sequences are SGHKS and YYEKEE (reference sequence). V was clipped by 4 bases and J by 4 bases, with 14 bases between them. The CDR3 protein is CASSPLRGDNEKLFF. DNA of the CDR3: TGTGCCAGCAGCCCCTTGCGAGGGGATAATGAAAAACTGTTTTTT.

This chain uses TRBV5-1 with TRBJ2-7; 9 nucleotides line up with TRBD1. The CDR3 sequence is 16 residues long. V shed 2 bases, J shed 5 bases, and the junction held 11 bases outside the gene matches. The germline gives CDR1 SGHRS, CDR2 YFSETQ. The CDR3 reads CASSFRVDRGIHEQYF. The CDR3 DNA reads TGCGCCAGCAGCTTCCGGGTGGACAGGGGCATCCACGAGCAGTACTTC.

Comments on this clonotype: At one of its ends the junction is not consistent with the germline gene, which may arise from a read error. V usage is TRBV5-1 and J usage is TRBJ1-5, with D possibly matching TRBD1 (5 bases). This CDR3 is built from 14 residues. Germline CDR1 reads SGHRS; CDR2 reads YFSETQ. The CDR3 region is CASSVDSLNQPRHF. The CDR3 DNA is TGCGCCAGCAGCGTCGACAGCCTAAATCAGCCCCGGCATTTT.

The V gene is TRBV29-1, the J gene TRBJ1-1; a weak D match, TRBD1 (6 bases). CDR3 length: 16 amino acids. Trimming pared 0 bases from V and 1 base from J, leaving 15 bases between. Germline V gene lookup returns CDR1 SQVTM and CDR2 ANQGSEA. CDR3 amino acids: CSVEDPLGGGNTEAFF. CDR3 DNA: TGCAGCGTTGAAGACCCCCTAGGGGGTGGGAACACTGAAGCTTTCTTT.

The V and J genes are TRBV6-2 or TRBV6-3 and TRBJ2-1, with 9 bases that match TRBD1. The CDR3 extends over 19 amino acids. CDR1 is MNHEY, CDR2 SVGEGT, per germline. V was clipped by 2 bases and J by 3 bases; unmatched bases: 14. The CDR3 here is CASSYPVTGGQTSYNEQFF. The CDR3 nucleotides read TGTGCCAGCAGTTACCCGGTGACAGGGGGGCAGACGAGCTACAATGAGCAGTTCTTC.

This clonotype was observed a handful of times. The chain carries TRBV5-6 and TRBJ2-1, with TRBD1 matching over 7 bases. The trim removed 4 bases at V and 3 bases at J, leaving 7 bases unmatched. The CDR3 is 15 residues long. Germline CDR1 and CDR2: SGHDT and YYEEEE. This CDR3 reads CASSIGTVLYNEQFF. In DNA, the CDR3 is TGTGCCAGCAGCATCGGGACAGTCCTCTACAATGAGCAGTTCTTC.

The chain has TRBV4-2 and TRBJ2-3; TRBD2 aligns across 10 bases. J gave up 8 bases and V 3 bases, and 14 bases lay outside the gene matches. The CDR3 sequence is 17 residues long. Germline V gene sequence: CDR1 LGHNA, CDR2 YNFKEQ. Written as DNA, the CDR3 is TGTGCCAGCAGCCATGGGCTAGCGGGAGCAACCAGCGGTACGCAGTATTTT. Translation: CASSHGLAGATSGTQYF.

This clonotype was found many times. J is TRBJ2-7 and V is TRBV5-6, with 8 bases matching TRBD2. The CDR3 covers 15 residues. V trimming: 2 bases; J trimming: 2 bases; junction bases outside the gene matches: 6. The germline V gene encodes CDR1 SGHDT and CDR2 YYEEEE. CDR3 DNA: TGTGCCAGCAGCTTCGGACTAGCAGCGCCCTACGAGCAGTACTTC. It codes for CASSFGLAAPYEQYF.

This clonotype was observed at least ten times. The chain recombines TRBV7-9 with TRBJ2-7; D unresolved. This CDR3 is 11 amino acids long. Trimming left V 2 bases short and J 6 bases short, with 5 bases between. In germline, CDR1 is SEHNR, CDR2 FQNEAQ (reference sequence). The CDR3 reads CASSLQIEQYF. DNA for the CDR3: TGTGCCAGCAGCTTACAGATCGAGCAGTACTTC.

Only one count was recorded for this clonotype. A much larger clone is a single base away; this may be a read error. In DNA form, the CDR3 reads TGCGCCAGCAGCTTGGAGGCAGAGAAAGAGACCCAGTACTTC. Translated, it gives CASSLEAEKETQYF. This chain connects TRBV5-1 to TRBJ2-5; the D is unclear. The CDR3 contains 14 residues. Trimming cost V 0 bases and J 3 bases, with 9 bases left between them. Germline V gene sequence: CDR1 SGHRS, CDR2 YFSETQ.

Many counts were recorded for this clonotype. The chain combines TRBV7-6 with TRBJ2-5; TRBD2 matches 12 bases. The V and J ends lost 2 bases and 2 bases, in that order; junction bases with no gene match: 12. The germline V gene has CDR1 SGHVS and CDR2 FNYEAQ. This CDR3 is 19 amino acids long. The CDR3, as DNA: TGTGCCAGCAGCTTACTCGTTGGGGGACTAGCGGGTATTCAAGAGACCCAGTACTTC. Protein: CASSLLVGGLAGIQETQYF.

This clonotype turned up a few times. V is TRBV11-3 and J is TRBJ2-3, with TRBD2 matching 9 bases. The CDR3 loop spans 16 amino acids. Germline V gene data show CDR1 as SGHNT and CDR2 as YENEEA. With 5 bases clipped from V and 5 bases from J, the junction kept 11 bases outside the gene matches. The CDR3 sequence: CASSLRGRGGRDTQYF. The CDR3 bases are TGTGCCAGCAGCCTCCGGGGGCGGGGGGGAAGAGATACGCAGTATTTT.

Ten or more counts support this clonotype. A much larger clone lies one base from this, so it may be a read error. The chain employs TRBV7-3 and TRBJ2-5; D gene uncertain. Germline V gene sequence: CDR1 SGHTA, CDR2 FQGTGA. Trimming took 7 bases from V and 1 from J, leaving 1 base between them. This CDR3 has 10 amino acids. The CDR3 sequence is CASTQETQYF. The CDR3 DNA reads TGTGCCAGCACCCAAGAGACCCAGTACTTC.

This clonotype was counted ten times or more. This chain links TRBV18 with TRBJ2-7; D not resolved. From germline, CDR1 is KGHSH and CDR2 LQKENI. The CDR3 has 16 residues. V lost 4 bases and J 0 bases, leaving 16 bases between the germline ends. The chain's CDR3 is CASSLGEKGLSYEQYF. CDR3 sequence (DNA): TGTGCCAGCTCACTTGGTGAGAAAGGCCTCTCCTACGAGCAGTACTTC.

The rearrangement uses TRBV18 and TRBJ2-1; 7 bases line up with TRBD2. V dropped 0 bases and J dropped 0; count of bases not matched to a gene: 2. The CDR3 has 16 amino acids. Germline CDR1 reads KGHSH; CDR2 reads LQKENI. Written as DNA, the CDR3 is TGTGCCAGCTCACCACCCGGGGGGAGCTCCTACAATGAGCAGTTCTTC. Translation gives CASSPPGGSSYNEQFF.

Remarks on this clonotype: With a much larger clone just one base away, this may be a read error. The rearrangement joins TRBV10-3 to TRBJ1-5; D uncertain. The CDR3 spans 16 residues. Germline-derived CDR1 and CDR2 are ENHRY and SYGVKD. Between the trimmed V and J ends, which lost 3 bases and 1 base, there was a span of 13 bases. CDR3 in amino acids: CAISDRSGGSNQPQHF. The CDR3, as DNA: TGTGCCATCAGTGATCGCTCCGGTGGCAGCAATCAGCCCCAGCATTTT.

This clonotype has more than one count but fewer than ten. The chain employs TRBV28 and TRBJ2-3; possibly TRBD2 for D (6 bases). CDR3 length: 13 amino acids. The V gene lost 2 bases and the J gene lost 6 bases, with 9 bases spanning the gap. Germline loops: CDR1 MDHEN, CDR2 SYDVKM. CDR3 amino acids: CASSLRSGDTQYF. In nucleotides, the CDR3 is TGTGCCAGCAGTTTACGAAGCGGGGATACGCAGTATTTT.

This clonotype came up many times. The chain links TRBV5-1 to TRBJ2-3; TRBD2 matches 8 bases. V lost 0 bases to trimming and J lost 1 base; unmatched junction nucleotides: 4. In germline, CDR1 is SGHRS, CDR2 YFSETQ. This CDR3 is built from 16 residues. CDR3 in amino acids: CASSLASRGGTDTQYF. CDR3 nucleotide sequence: TGCGCCAGCAGCTTGGCCTCGCGGGGGGGCACAGATACGCAGTATTTT.